The 8 T cell receptor beta chains reported below all come from one sample, sequenced in a study of cytomegalovirus exposure and HLA in healthy donors. Amplification used 60 Vbeta primers and 13 Jbeta primers. Assay: immunoSEQ multiplex PCR; the TCRdb copy retains only in-frame clones and omits some. Of roughly 190,000 clones in the sample, less than 80% were seen once. The sequenced material came from PBMCs. The receptors stem from a man in his forties in good health and CMV-seronegative.

This chain links TRBV15 with TRBJ1-4; D is ambiguous. The CDR3 is 15 residues long. Germline V gives CDR1 LNHNV, CDR2 YYDKDF (reference sequence). V was clipped by 1 base and J by 8 bases, with 14 bases between them. CDR3 sequence: CATSRVATESEKLFF. The CDR3 nucleotides are TGTGCCACCAGCAGAGTGGCAACAGAATCCGAAAAACTGTTTTTT.

The chain is built from TRBV28 and TRBJ2-7, with D possibly being TRBD1 (5 bases). V was pared by 8 bases and J by 0 bases, with 20 bases between. Germline V gives CDR1 MDHEN, CDR2 SYDVKM. The CDR3 totals 16 residues. In DNA, the CDR3 is TGTGCCAGCTCCGACAAGGGGCCGATAAACTCCTACGAGCAGTACTTC. Amino acid sequence: CASSDKGPINSYEQYF.

The chain links TRBV7-2 to TRBJ2-7; 10 bases are shared with TRBD2. V lost 3 bases, J lost 6 bases, and 5 bases stayed unmatched. The CDR3 is 14 residues long. The germline gives CDR1 SGHTA, CDR2 FQGNSA. The CDR3 bases are TGTGCCAGCAGCTTTTCTTTAGCGGGAGGCGAGCAGTACTTC. This codes for CASSFSLAGGEQYF.

V is TRBV4-1 and J is TRBJ1-1, with D possibly TRBD1 on 6 matching bases. CDR3 length: 16 residues. The V gene lost 0 bases and the J gene lost 1 base, with 12 bases spanning the gap. Germline V gives CDR1 MGHRA, CDR2 YSYEKL. Here the CDR3 reads CASSQDLAGANTEAFF. In DNA form, the CDR3 reads TGCGCCAGCAGCCAAGATCTTGCAGGGGCGAACACTGAAGCTTTCTTT.

Here the CDR3 reads CASSPRDRGLAEKLFF. In DNA, the CDR3 is TGCGCCAGCAGCCCCCGGGACAGGGGGCTGGCGGAAAAACTGTTTTTT. This rearrangement joins TRBV4-1 to TRBJ1-4; 12 bases fit TRBD1. CDR3 length equals 16 residues. The trim removed 4 bases at V and 8 bases at J, leaving 8 bases unmatched. Germline CDR1 is MGHRA and CDR2 is YSYEKL.

This clone was recorded a few times. The gene calls are TRBV23-1 and TRBJ1-2; D is perhaps TRBD1 (6 bases). TRBV23-1 is treated as an ORF (open reading frame) with a function not yet certain. The V and J ends lost 0 bases and 8 bases respectively, with 13 bases between them. CDR3 length equals 14 residues. Here the CDR3 reads CASSQSGEGGGYTF. The DNA for the CDR3 is TGCGCCAGCAGTCAATCGGGGGAGGGGGGCGGCTACACCTTC.

The rearrangement joins TRBV2 to TRBJ1-2; D unclear. V lost 4 bases to trimming and J lost 2 bases, with 8 bases between them. CDR3 length equals 13 residues. Per germline, CDR1 SNHLY and CDR2 FYNNEI. The CDR3 region is CASSGQANYGYTF. CDR3 in DNA: TGTGCCAGCAGTGGGCAGGCCAACTATGGCTACACCTTC.

This clone was recorded a few times. V and J are TRBV7-7 and TRBJ2-3, with TRBD2 matching over 7 bases. The CDR3 spans 16 residues. V shed 1 base, J shed 0 bases, and the junction held 4 bases outside the gene matches. CDR1 SSHAT and CDR2 FNYEAQ come from the germline V gene (reference sequence). CDR3 loop: CASSLGDGGSTDTQYF. For the CDR3, the DNA is TGTGCCAGCAGCTTAGGAGACGGGGGGAGCACAGATACGCAGTATTTT. The full variable domain, its missing parts supplied by reference TRBV7-7 and TRBJ2-3, is GAGVSQSPRYKVTKRGQDVTLRCDPISSHATLYWYQQALGQGPEFLTYFNYEAQPDKSGLPSDRFSAERPEGSISTLTIQRTEQRDSAMYRCASSLGDGGSTDTQYFGPGTRLTVL.